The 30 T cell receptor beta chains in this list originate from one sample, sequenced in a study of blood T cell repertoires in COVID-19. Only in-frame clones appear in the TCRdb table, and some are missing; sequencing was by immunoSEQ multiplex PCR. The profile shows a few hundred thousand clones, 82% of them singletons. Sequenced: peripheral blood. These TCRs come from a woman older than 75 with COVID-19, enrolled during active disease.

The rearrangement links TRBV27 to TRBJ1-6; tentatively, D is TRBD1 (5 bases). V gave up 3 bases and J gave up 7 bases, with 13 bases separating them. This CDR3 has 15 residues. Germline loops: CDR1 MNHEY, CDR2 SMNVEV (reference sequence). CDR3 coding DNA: TGTGCCAGCAGTTTCTGGGGGGTGTTAAATTCACCCCTCCACTTT. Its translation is CASSFWGVLNSPLHF.

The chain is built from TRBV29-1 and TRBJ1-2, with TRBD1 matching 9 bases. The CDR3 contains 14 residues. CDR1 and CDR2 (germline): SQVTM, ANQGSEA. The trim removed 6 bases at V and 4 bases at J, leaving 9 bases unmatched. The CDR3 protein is CSVSDRGMVYGYTF. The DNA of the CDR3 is TGCAGCGTGTCTGACAGGGGGATGGTCTATGGCTACACCTTC.

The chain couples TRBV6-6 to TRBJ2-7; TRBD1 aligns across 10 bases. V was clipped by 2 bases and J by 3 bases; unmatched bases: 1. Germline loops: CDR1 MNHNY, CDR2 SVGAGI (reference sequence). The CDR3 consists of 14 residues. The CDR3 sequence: CASSYGQGVYEQYF. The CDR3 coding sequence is TGTGCCAGCAGTTACGGACAGGGGGTCTACGAGCAGTACTTC.

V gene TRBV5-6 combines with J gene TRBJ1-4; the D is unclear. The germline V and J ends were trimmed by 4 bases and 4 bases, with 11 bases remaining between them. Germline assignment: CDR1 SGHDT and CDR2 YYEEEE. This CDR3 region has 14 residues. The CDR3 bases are TGTGCCAGCAGCACACCGAGGTTTAATGAAAAACTGTTTTTT. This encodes CASSTPRFNEKLFF.

CDR3 DNA: TGCGCCAGCAGCATACAGGGCGTAAACACTGAAGCTTTCTTT. Protein: CASSIQGVNTEAFF. The chain recombines TRBV5-1 with TRBJ1-1; weak D call: TRBD1 (6 bases). V lost 4 bases and J 2 bases, leaving 12 bases between the germline ends. CDR3 size: 14 residues. The germline gives CDR1 SGHRS, CDR2 YFSETQ.

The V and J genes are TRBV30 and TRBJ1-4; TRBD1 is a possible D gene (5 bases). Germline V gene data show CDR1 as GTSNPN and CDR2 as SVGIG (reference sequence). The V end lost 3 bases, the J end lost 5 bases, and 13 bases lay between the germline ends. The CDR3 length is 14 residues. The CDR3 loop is CAWRTGVGNEKLFF. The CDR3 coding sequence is TGTGCCTGGAGAACGGGGGTGGGGAATGAAAAACTGTTTTTT.

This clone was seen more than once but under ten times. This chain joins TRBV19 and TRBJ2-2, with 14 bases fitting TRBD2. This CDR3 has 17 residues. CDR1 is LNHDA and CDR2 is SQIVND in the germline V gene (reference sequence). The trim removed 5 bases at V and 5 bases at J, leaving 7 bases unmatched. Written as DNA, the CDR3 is TGTGCCAGTAGTGCGGGACTAGCGGGAGTAAGAACCGGGGAGCTGTTTTTT. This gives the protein CASSAGLAGVRTGELFF.

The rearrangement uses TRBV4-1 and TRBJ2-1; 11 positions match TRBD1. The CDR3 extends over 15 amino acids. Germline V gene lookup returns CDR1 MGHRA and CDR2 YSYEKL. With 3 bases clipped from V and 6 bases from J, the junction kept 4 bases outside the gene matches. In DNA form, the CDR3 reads TGCGCCAGCAGCCAGACCGGGACAGGGGGCAATGAGCAGTTCTTC. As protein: CASSQTGTGGNEQFF.

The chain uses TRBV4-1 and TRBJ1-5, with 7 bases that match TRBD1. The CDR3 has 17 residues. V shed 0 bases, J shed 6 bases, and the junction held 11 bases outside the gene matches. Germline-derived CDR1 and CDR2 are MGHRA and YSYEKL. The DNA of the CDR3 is TGCGCCAGCAGCCAAGATTCAAGAGGGGGCGCAGGTCAGCCCCAGCATTTT. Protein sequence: CASSQDSRGGAGQPQHF.

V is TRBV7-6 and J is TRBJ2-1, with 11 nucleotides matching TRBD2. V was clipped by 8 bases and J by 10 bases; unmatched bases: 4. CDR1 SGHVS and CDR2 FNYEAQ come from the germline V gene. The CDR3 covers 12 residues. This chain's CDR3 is CASALAGDEQFF. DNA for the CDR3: TGTGCCAGCGCACTAGCGGGAGACGAGCAGTTCTTC.

CDR3 nucleotides: TGTGCCACCAGTGATTATCGGGACAGGGGAACCGGGGAGCTGTTTTTT. This translates into CATSDYRDRGTGELFF. The chain uses TRBV24-1 and TRBJ2-2; 10 nucleotides match TRBD1. The junction had 4 bases not matched to a gene; V was cut back by 2 bases and J by 5 bases. Germline CDR1 KGHDR, CDR2 SFDVKD. The CDR3 is 16 residues long.

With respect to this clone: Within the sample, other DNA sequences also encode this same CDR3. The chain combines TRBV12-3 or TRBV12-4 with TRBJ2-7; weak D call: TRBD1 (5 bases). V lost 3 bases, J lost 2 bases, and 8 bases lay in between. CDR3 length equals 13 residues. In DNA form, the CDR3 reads TGTGCCAGCAGTTTTCAGGGTCCCTACGAGCAGTACTTC. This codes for CASSFQGPYEQYF.

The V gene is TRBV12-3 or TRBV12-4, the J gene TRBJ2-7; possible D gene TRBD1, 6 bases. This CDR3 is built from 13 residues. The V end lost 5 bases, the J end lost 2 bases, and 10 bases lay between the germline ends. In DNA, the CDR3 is TGTGCCAGCAGTCGGGACACGACCTACGAGCAGTACTTC. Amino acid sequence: CASSRDTTYEQYF.

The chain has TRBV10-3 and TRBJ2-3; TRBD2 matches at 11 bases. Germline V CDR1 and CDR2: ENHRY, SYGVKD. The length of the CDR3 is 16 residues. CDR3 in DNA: TGTCTCAACCGAGGGACTAGCGGTGATCCCACAGATACGCAGTATTTT. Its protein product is CLNRGTSGDPTDTQYF.

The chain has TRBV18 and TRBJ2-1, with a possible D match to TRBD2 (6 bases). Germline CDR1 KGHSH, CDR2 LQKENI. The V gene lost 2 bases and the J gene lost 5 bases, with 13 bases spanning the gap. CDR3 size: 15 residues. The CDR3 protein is CASSPRASANNEQFF. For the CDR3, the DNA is TGTGCCAGCTCACCAAGGGCTAGCGCCAACAATGAGCAGTTCTTC.

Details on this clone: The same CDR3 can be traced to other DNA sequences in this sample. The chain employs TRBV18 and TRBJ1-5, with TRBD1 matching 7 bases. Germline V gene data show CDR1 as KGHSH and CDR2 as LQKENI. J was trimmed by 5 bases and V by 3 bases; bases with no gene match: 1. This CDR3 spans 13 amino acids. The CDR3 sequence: CASSPGTDQPQHF. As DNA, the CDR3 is TGTGCCAGCTCACCGGGGACAGATCAGCCCCAGCATTTT.

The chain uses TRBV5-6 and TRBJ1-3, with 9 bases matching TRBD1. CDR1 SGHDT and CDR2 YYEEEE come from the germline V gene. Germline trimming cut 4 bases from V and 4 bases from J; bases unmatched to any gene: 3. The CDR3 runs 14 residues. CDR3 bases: TGTGCCAGCAGCCGGACAGGGGCGGGAAACACCATATATTTT. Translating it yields CASSRTGAGNTIYF.

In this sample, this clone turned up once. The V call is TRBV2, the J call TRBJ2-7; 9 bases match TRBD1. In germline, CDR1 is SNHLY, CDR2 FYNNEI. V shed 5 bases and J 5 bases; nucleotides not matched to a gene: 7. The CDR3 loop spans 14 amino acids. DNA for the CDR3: TGTGCCAGCAGTACCGGGACAGGGAGCCACGAGCAGTACTTC. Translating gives CASSTGTGSHEQYF.

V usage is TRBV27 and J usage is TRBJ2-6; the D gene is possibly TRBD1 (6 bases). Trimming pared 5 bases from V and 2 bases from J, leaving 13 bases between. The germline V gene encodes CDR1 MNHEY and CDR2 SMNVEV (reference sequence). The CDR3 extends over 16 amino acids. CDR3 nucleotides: TGTGCCAGCAGTCTTACAGGGTTCGCTGGGGCCAACGTCCTGACTTTC. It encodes CASSLTGFAGANVLTF.

The CDR3 DNA is TGTGCCAGCAGTTTATCAGGGGTTAATCAGCCCCAGCATTTT. This sequence encodes CASSLSGVNQPQHF. The V call is TRBV27, the J call TRBJ1-5; D is possibly TRBD1 (5 bases). V was shortened by 0 bases and J by 4 bases, with 7 bases between the two germline ends. Germline CDR1 and CDR2: MNHEY and SMNVEV (reference sequence). The CDR3 runs to 14 residues.

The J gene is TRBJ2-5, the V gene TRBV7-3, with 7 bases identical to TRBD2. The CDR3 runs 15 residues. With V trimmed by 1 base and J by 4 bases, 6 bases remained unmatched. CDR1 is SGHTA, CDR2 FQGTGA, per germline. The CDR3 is CASSLRGGRGETQYF. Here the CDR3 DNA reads TGTGCCAGCAGCTTAAGAGGTGGGAGGGGAGAGACCCAGTACTTC.

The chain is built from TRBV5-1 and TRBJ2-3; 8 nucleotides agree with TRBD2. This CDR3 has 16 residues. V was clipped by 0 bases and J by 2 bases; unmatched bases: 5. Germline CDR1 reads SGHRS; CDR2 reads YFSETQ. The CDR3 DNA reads TGCGCCAGCAGCTTGGACCCAGCGGGGGTCACAGATACGCAGTATTTT. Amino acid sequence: CASSLDPAGVTDTQYF.

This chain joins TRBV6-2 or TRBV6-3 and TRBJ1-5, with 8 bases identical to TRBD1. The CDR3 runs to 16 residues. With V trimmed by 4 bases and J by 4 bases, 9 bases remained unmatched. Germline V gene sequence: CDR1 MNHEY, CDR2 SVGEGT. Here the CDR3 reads CASSWGQATRNQPQHF. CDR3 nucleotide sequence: TGTGCCAGCAGTTGGGGACAGGCGACGAGGAATCAGCCCCAGCATTTT.

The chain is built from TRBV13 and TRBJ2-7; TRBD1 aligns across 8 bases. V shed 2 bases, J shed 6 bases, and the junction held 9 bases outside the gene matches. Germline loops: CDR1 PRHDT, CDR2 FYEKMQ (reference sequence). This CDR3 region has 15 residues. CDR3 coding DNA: TGTGCCAGCAGCTTAAATGGTCAGGGGGCGCCCGAGCAGTACTTC. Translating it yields CASSLNGQGAPEQYF.

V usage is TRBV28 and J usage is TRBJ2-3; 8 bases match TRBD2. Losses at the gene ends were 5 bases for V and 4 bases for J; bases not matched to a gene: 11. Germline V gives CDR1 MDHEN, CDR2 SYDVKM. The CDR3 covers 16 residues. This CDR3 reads CASSPGGGGGSDTQYF. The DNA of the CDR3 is TGTGCCAGCAGTCCGGGAGGGGGAGGGGGGTCAGATACGCAGTATTTT.

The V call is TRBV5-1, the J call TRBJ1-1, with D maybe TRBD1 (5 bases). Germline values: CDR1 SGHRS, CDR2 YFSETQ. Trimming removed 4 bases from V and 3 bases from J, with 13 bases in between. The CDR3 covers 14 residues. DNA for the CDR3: TGCGCCAGCAGCCCCGGGGGGGGGTACACTGAAGCTTTCTTT. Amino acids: CASSPGGGYTEAFF.

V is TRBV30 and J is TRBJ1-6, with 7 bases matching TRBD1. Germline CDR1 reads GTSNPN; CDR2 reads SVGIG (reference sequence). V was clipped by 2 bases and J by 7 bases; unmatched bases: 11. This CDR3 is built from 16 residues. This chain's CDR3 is CAWSYKTGSLNSPLHF. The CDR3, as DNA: TGTGCCTGGAGTTACAAGACAGGGAGTCTCAATTCACCCCTCCACTTT.

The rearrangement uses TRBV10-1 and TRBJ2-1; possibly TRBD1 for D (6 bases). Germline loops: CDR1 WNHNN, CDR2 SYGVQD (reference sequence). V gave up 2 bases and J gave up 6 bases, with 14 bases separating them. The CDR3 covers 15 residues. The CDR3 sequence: CASSEKGGWGNEQFF. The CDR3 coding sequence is TGCGCCAGCAGTGAGAAAGGGGGATGGGGCAATGAGCAGTTCTTC.

CDR3 region: CASSRGQGTLQETQYF. The CDR3 DNA reads TGTGCCAGCAGTCGCGGACAGGGGACTCTCCAAGAGACCCAGTACTTC. The chain has TRBV27 and TRBJ2-5, with TRBD1 identical over 9 bases. After removal of 5 bases from V and 1 base from J, the junction contained 8 bases not matched to a gene. The length of the CDR3 is 16 residues. The germline gives CDR1 MNHEY, CDR2 SMNVEV (reference sequence).

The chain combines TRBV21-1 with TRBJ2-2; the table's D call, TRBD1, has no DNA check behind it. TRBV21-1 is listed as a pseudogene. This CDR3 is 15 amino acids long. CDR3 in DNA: TGTGCCAGCCCGACAGGGGGTGATAACACCGGGGAGCTGTTTTTT. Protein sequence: CASPTGGDNTGELFF.